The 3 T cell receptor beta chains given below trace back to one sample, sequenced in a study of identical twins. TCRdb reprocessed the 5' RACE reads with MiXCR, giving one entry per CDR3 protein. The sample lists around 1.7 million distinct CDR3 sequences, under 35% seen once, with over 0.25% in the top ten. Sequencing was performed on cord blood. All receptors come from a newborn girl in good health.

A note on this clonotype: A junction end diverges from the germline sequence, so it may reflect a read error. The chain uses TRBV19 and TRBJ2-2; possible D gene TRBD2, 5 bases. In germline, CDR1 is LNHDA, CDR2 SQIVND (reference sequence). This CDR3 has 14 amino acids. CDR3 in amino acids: CASRRTSNTGEPFF. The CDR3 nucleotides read TGTGCCAGTCGGAGAACTTCTAACACCGGGGAGCCGTTTTTT.

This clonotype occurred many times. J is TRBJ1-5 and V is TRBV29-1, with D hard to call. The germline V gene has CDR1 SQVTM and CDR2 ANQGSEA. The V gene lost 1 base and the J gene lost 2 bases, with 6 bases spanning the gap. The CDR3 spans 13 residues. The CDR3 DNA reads TGCAGCGTTGAAGTGGAGGGCAATCAGCCCCAGCATTTT. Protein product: CSVEVEGNQPQHF.

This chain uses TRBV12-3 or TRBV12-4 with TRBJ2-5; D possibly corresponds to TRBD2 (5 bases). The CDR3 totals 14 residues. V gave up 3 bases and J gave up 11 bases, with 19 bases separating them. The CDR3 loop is CASSLRRVPNEQYF. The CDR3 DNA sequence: TGTGCCAGCAGTTTGCGGCGGGTACCCAATGAGCAGTACTTC.